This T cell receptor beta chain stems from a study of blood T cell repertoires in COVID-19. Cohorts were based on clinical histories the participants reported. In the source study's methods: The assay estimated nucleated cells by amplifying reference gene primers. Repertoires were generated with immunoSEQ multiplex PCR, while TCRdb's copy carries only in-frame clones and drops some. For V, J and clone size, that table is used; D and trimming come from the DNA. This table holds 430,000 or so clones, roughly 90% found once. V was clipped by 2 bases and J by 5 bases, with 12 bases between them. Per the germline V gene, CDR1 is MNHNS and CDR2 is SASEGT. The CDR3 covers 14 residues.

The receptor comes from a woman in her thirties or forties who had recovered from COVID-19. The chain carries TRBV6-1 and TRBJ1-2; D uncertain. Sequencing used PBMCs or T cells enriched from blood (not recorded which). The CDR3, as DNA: TGTGCCAGCAGTGAACGAGGTTTCGGGTATGGCTACACCTTC. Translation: CASSERGFGYGYTF.